Below, 2 T cell receptor beta chains from the same sample are listed, as sequenced in a study of T cell repertoires in cytomegalovirus infection. MiXCR was run by TCRdb on the reads, yielding one entry per CDR3 protein. The sample has some 320,000 distinct CDR3 sequences; 25% to 30% are singletons. These receptors have no identified antigens. Here the sequenced sample was cultured PBMCs, taken from culture after CMV antigen stimulation. All receptors come from a human donor in good health (CMV status not recorded). Some clones in this sample may be carry-over from other donors' samples.

V is TRBV9 and J is TRBJ2-7; possibly TRBD2 for D (6 bases). The CDR3 sequence is 14 residues long. V was trimmed by 0 bases and J by 3 bases, leaving 10 bases between them. The germline CDR1 and CDR2 sequences are SGDLS and YYNGEE. In nucleotides, the CDR3 is TGTGCCAGCAGCGTAGGCACAGCGGGCTACGAGCAGTACTTC. It codes for CASSVGTAGYEQYF.

This clonotype has more than one count but fewer than ten. The V call is TRBV28, the J call TRBJ1-4; possible D gene TRBD1, 6 bases. Trimming left V 6 bases short and J 6 bases short, with 17 bases between. CDR3 length: 15 residues. Germline CDR1 and CDR2: MDHEN and SYDVKM. The CDR3 DNA follows: TGTGCCAGCAGGGCTCATCAGGGGAGCTATGAAAAACTGTTTTTT. It codes for CASRAHQGSYEKLFF.